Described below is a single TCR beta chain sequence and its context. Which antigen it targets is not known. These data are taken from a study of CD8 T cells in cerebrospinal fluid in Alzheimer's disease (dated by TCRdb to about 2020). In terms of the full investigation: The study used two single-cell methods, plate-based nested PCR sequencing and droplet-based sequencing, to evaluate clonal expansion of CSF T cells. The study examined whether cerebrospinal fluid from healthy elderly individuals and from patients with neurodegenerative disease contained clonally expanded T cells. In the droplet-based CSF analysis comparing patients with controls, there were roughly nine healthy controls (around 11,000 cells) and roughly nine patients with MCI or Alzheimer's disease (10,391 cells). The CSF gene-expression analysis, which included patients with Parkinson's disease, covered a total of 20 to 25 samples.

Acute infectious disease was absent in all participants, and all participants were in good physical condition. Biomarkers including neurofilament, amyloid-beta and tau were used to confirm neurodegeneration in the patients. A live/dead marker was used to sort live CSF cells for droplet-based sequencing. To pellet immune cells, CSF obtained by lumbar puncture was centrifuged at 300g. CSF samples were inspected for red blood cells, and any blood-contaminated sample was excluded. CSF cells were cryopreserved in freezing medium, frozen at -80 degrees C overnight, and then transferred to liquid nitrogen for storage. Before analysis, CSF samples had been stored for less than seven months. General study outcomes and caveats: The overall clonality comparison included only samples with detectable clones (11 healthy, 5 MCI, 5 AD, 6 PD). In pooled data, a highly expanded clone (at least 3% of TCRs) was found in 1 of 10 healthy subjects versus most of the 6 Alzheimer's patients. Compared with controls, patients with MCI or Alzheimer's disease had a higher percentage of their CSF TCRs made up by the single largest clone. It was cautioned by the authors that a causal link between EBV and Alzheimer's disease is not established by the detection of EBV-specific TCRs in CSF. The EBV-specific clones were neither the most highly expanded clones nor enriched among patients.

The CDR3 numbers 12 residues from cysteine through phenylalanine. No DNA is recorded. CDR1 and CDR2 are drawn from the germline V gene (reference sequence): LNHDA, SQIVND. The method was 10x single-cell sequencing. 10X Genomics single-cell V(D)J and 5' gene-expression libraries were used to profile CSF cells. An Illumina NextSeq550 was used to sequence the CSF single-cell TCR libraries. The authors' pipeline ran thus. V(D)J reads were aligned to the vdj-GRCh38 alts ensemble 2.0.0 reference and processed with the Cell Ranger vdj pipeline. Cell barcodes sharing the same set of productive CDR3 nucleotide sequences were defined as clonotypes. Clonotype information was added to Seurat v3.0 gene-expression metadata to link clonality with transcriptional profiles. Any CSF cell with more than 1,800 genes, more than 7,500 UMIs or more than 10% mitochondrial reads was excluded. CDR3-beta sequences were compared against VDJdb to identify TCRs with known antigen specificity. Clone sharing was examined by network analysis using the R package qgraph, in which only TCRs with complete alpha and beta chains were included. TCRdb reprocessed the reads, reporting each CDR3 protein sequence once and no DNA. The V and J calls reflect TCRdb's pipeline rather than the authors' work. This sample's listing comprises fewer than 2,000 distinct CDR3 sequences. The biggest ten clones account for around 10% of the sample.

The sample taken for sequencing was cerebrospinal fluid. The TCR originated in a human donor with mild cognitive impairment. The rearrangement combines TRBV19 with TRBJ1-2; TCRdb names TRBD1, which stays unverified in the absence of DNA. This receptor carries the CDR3 CASSRQGDGYTF.